This T cell receptor (beta chain) originates from a study of blood T cell repertoires in COVID-19 (TCRdb year 2020). In the study overall: The collaborator samples originated in the United States, Italy and Spain and spanned the acute and convalescent phases of COVID-19. The prospective study material was composed of cDNA or gDNA derived from T cells, B-cell-depleted T cells, or PBMCs. Subjects who had been exposed to COVID-19, were actively infected with it, or had recovered from it provided the deeply sampled blood TCRbeta repertoires that made up the dataset. The repertoires were made available in a free public database intended to serve as a resource for research on the immune response to SARS-CoV-2. The samples were drawn from two sources: the first 160 participants of the ongoing ImmuneRACE study, and over 1,000 subjects contributed by 6 global collaborators. Nearly every sample came with metadata listing a de-identified subject ID, COVID-19 status, age in years and sex. Where HLA class I and class II types were available, the types were taken from metadata supplied by the sample provider, not from assay-based typing. General conclusions and limits of the study: The quantity of clinical and demographic metadata differed by source and by participant and was supplied without curation.

Its CDR3 holds 15 amino acids, cysteine through phenylalanine. CDR3 DNA is the only sequence kept; it has 45 bases, read in frame from the first base. The germline V gene gives CDR1 as MDHEN and CDR2 as SYDVKM. V loses 5 bases of germline sequence and J loses 4 bases, and the interval between the two ends is 17 bases. Each collaborating institution followed its own protocols to collect whole blood in K2EDTA tubes. For TCRbeta analysis, collaborators shipped samples in one of three forms: frozen whole blood, isolated PBMCs, or DNA extracted from either of those sample types. TCRbeta CDR3 regions were amplified from genomic DNA by means of the immunoSEQ Assay, a bias-controlled multiplex PCR. On the study's bioinformatics: The number of nucleated cells in each sample was estimated from the amplification of reference gene primers within the assay. Sequence reads were collapsed and filtered to measure the absolute abundance of every unique TCRbeta CDR3 rearrangement. For each sample, productive Simpson clonality was calculated by taking the square root of Simpson's diversity index across productive rearrangements. This is the immuneACCESS table as TCRdb keeps it, with only in-frame sequences that have V and J called. A part of the clones is gone; compared with another copy, unresolved V genes explain less than half, and the rest is unexplained. The DNA gave D and trimming, while V, J and clone size come from that table. Within this sample are fewer than 250,000 clones, with about 83% of them counted one time only. The ten top clones hold 5.5% of the sample.

This clone has a single count. What this receptor recognizes is not known. Base-call qualities are not available, and no considerably larger clone is one nucleotide away. The sequence was obtained from a human donor in a cohort sampled during active COVID-19. The sequence is built from TRBV28 and TRBJ2-5; TRBD2 might be the D gene, on 6 matching bases. Sequenced input: peripheral blood. The DNA reads as follows: TGTGCCAGCAGTCGCACCGGGACTTCCTCAGAGACCCAGTACTTC. The translation is CASSRTGTSSETQYF.